This TCR beta chain was retrieved from a study of T cell responses to AZD1222 COVID-19 vaccine. Study-level results: Females made up more of the donors, who were largely white British, and clonal diversity may have come out too low. Without day 14 samples, only post-peak T cell repertoires were studied. Spike-wide vaccine-associated CD4 TCRs dominated at 160-218 and 743-854.

From germline, CDR1 is SGHRS and CDR2 YFSETQ. Between the trimmed V and J ends, which lost 1 base and 4 bases, there was a span of 8 bases. The CDR3 runs to 13 residues. Points on this clone: Its matching antigen is unknown.

The method was immunoSEQ multiplex PCR; TCRdb's version includes in-frame clones alone and lacks a portion of them. The repertoire holds over 85,000 clones, about 86% seen once, with 5% in the top ten. The chain links TRBV5-1 to TRBJ1-2; no clear D. This material consisted of peripheral blood, taken on day 0 of AZD1222 vaccination. The TCR was taken from an adult in good health. CDR3 loop: CASSLSQTYGYTF. The CDR3 nucleotides are TGCGCCAGCAGCTTGAGTCAGACCTATGGCTACACCTTC.